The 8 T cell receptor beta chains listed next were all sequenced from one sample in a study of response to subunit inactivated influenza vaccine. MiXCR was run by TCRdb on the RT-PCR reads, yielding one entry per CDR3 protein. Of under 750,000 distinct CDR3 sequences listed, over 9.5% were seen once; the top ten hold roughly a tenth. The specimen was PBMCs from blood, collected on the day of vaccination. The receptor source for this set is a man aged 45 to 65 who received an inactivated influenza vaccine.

The CDR3 spells CASARRVGELFF. DNA of the CDR3: TGTGCCAGTGCGAGGCGGGTCGGGGAGCTGTTTTTT. The V gene is TRBV5-6, the J gene TRBJ2-2, with D possibly being TRBD2 (5 bases). The CDR3 covers 12 residues. Deletions cut 8 bases from V and 7 bases from J, with 12 bases between. Germline CDR1 SGHDT, CDR2 YYEEEE.

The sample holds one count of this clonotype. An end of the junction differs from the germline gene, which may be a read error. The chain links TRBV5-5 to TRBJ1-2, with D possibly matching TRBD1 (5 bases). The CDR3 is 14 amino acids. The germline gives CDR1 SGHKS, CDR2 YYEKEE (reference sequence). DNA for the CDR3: TGTACCAGCAGCTTGCGCGGGGCGCGCGATGGCTACACCTTC. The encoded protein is CTSSLRGARDGYTF.

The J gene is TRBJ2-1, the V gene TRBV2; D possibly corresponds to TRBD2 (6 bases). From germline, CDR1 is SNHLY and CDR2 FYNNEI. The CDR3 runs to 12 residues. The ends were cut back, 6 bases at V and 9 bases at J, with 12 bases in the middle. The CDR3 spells CASRPTGAEQFF. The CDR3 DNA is TGTGCCAGCAGACCCACGGGAGCTGAGCAGTTCTTC.

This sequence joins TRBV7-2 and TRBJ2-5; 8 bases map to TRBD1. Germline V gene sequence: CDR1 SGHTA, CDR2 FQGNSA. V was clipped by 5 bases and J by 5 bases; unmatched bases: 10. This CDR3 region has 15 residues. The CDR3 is CASSTQGAGFETQYF. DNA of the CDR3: TGTGCCAGCAGCACTCAGGGGGCCGGTTTTGAGACCCAGTACTTC.

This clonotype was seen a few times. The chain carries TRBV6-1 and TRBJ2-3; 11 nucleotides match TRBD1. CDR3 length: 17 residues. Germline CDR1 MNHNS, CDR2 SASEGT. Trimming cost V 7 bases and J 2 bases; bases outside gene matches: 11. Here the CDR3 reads CASNPWDRGGPTDTQYF. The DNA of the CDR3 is TGTGCCAGCAACCCTTGGGACAGGGGGGGACCCACAGATACGCAGTATTTT.

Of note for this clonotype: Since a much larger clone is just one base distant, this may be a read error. For the CDR3, the DNA is TGTGCCAGCACTCCTCAGGGGGCAGGGATGATTCGCTCCTACGAGCAGTACTTC. Translated, it gives CASTPQGAGMIRSYEQYF. The V and J genes are TRBV25-1 and TRBJ2-7; 8 bases fit TRBD1. The germline V gene encodes CDR1 MGHDK and CDR2 SYGVNS. The CDR3 is made up of 18 amino acids. Trimming at V came to 7 bases and at J to 0 bases, leaving 17 bases not matched to a gene.

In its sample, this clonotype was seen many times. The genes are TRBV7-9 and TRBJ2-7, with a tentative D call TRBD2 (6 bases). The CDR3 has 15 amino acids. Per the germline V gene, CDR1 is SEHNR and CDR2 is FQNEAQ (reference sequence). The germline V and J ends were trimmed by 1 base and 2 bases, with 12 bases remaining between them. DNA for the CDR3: TGTGCCAGCAGCTTAGGCGGGGTTGGCACCTACGAGCAGTACTTC. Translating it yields CASSLGGVGTYEQYF.

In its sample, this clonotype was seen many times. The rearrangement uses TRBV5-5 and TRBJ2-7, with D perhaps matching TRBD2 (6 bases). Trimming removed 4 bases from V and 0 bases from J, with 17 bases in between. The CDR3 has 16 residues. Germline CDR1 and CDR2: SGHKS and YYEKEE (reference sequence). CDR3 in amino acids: CASSLSGLQSSYEQYF. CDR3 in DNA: TGTGCCAGCAGCCTATCGGGACTCCAGAGCTCCTACGAGCAGTACTTC.